This T cell receptor beta chain was identified during a study of blood T cell repertoires in COVID-19. Recovered status applied to Cohort 3 donors who had two consecutive negative PCRs. It also applied to those with clearance or with symptom resolution. The V gene lost 4 bases and the J gene lost 8 bases, with 14 bases spanning the gap. CDR1 is KGHSY, CDR2 FQNENV, per germline. This CDR3 has 14 amino acids. Produced via immunoSEQ multiplex PCR; TCRdb's table is partial and in-frame only. The table has more than 250,000 clones, approximately 90% seen once. V is TRBV16 and J is TRBJ1-4, with no clear D. The clonotype originates from a woman aged 35 to 49 who had recovered from COVID-19. Sequences were obtained from PBMCs or T cells enriched from blood (not recorded which). The CDR3 is CASSRPRRGEKLFF. The CDR3 DNA follows: TGTGCCAGCAGCCGCCCACGGCGGGGAGAAAAACTGTTTTTT. Supplemented by reference TRBV16 and TRBJ1-4, the full variable domain reads GEEVAQTPKHLVRGEGQKAKLYCAPIKGHSYVFWYQQVLKNEFKFLISFQNENVFDETGMPKERFSAKCLPNSPCSLEIQATKLEDSAVYFCASSRPRRGEKLFFGSGTQLSVL.